This is a list of T cell receptor beta chains from one sample in a study of T-cell memory formation after mild COVID-19. TCRdb recomputed calls from the 5' RACE reads with MiXCR, one row per CDR3 protein. The sample lists 280,000 or so distinct CDR3 sequences, 8% to 9% seen once, with approximately 23% in the top ten. Sample: PBMCs or a T cell subset sorted from them (not recorded which). The receptor set was obtained from a man aged 18 to 29 who had mild COVID-19 (a few samples of this study predate the infection). Cell type and time point are not known. The CDR3 runs from the conserved cysteine through the conserved F or W. A D gene is named only where the DNA matches it firmly. Clone size appears in some rows only: once, few, many, or a class for an expanded clone.

CDR3nt	CDR3aa	abundance	len	v_gene	j_gene	d_gene
TGTGCCAGCAGCTCACAAGATTCTAGCACAGATACGCAGTATTTT	CASSSQDSSTDTQYF	few	15	TRBV7-9	TRBJ2-3	NA
TGTGCCAGCAGCCCAGACAGGGGGCGCAACTATGGCTACACCTTC	CASSPDRGRNYGYTF	NA	15	TRBV7-2	TRBJ1-2	TRBD1
TGCAGCGTTGAAGATCAAGGACAGCCCACAGATACGCAGTATTTT	CSVEDQGQPTDTQYF	NA	15	TRBV29-1	TRBJ2-3	NA
TGTGCCAGCAGCCCGGGACTAGCGATGAATACGCAGTATTTT	CASSPGLAMNTQYF	many	14	TRBV7-2	TRBJ2-3	TRBD2
TGTGCCTGGAGTGTGGGGGACAGTAATGAAAAACTGTTTTTT	CAWSVGDSNEKLFF	NA	14	TRBV30	TRBJ1-4	TRBD1
TGTGCCAGCTCACCCGTAGATCCCCGGGGGGAGCAGTTCTTC	CASSPVDPRGEQFF	NA	14	TRBV18	TRBJ2-1	NA
TGCAGTGCTAGGGGCACCCATAGCAATCAGCCCCAGCATTTT	CSARGTHSNQPQHF	NA	14	TRBV20-1	TRBJ1-5	NA
TGCAGTGCTAGAGAGTTGCAGAACTGGAACACTGAAGCTTTCTTT	CSARELQNWNTEAFF	NA	15	TRBV20-1	TRBJ1-1	NA
TGTGCCTGGGGCCGGGGGGCCCTCCACTTT	CAWGRGALHF	NA	10	TRBV30	TRBJ1-6	NA
TGTGCCAGCAGCTTTTGGACAGGGGAGATGGTTGAGCAGTTCTTC	CASSFWTGEMVEQFF	many	15	TRBV7-9	TRBJ2-1	TRBD1
TGCAGCGCCAAAGGACAGGGAAGGCACGAGCAGTACTTC	CSAKGQGRHEQYF	NA	13	TRBV29-1	TRBJ2-7	TRBD1
TGTGCCAGCAGTTTAGGGCAGTCCAAAAACATTCAGTACTTC	CASSLGQSKNIQYF	many	14	TRBV12-3/TRBV12-4	TRBJ2-4	NA
TGTGCCAGCAGCTTGAGTTTTACTGGAGGGACAGATACGCAGTATTTT	CASSLSFTGGTDTQYF	few	16	TRBV7-3	TRBJ2-3	NA
TGTGCCAGCAGGGGGACTAGCGGGGTAATCACAGATACGCAGTATTTT	CASRGTSGVITDTQYF	few	16	TRBV6-4	TRBJ2-3	TRBD2